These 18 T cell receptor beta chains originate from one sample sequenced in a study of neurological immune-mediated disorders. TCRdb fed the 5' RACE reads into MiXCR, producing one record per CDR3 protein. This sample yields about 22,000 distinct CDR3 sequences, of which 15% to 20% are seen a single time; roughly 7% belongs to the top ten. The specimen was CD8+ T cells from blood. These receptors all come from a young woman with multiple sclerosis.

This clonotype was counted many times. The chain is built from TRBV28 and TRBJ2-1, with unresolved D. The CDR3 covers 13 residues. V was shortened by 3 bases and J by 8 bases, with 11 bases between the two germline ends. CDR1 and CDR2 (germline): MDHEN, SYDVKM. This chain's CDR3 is CASSFNGRYEQFF. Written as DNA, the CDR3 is TGTGCCAGCAGTTTTAACGGACGATATGAGCAGTTCTTC.

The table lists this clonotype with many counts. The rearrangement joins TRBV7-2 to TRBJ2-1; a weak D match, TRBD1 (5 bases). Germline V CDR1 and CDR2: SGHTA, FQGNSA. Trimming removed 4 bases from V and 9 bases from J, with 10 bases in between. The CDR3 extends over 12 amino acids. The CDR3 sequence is CASSSSGFEQFF. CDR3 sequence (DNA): TGTGCCAGCAGCTCATCAGGGTTTGAGCAGTTCTTC.

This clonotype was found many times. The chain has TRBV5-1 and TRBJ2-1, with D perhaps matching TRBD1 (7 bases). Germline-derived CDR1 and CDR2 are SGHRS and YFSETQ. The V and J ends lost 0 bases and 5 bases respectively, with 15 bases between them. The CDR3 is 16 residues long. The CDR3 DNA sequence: TGCGCCAGCAGCTTGGTGGCAGGGGGGCTTCACAATGAGCAGTTCTTC. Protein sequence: CASSLVAGGLHNEQFF.

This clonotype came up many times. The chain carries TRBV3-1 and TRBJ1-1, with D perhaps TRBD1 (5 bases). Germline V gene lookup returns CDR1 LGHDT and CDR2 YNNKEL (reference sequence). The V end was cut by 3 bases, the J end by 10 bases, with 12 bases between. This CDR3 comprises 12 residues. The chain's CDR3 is CASSQGTLRAFF. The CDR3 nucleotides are TGTGCCAGCAGCCAGGGGACCTTACGAGCTTTCTTT.

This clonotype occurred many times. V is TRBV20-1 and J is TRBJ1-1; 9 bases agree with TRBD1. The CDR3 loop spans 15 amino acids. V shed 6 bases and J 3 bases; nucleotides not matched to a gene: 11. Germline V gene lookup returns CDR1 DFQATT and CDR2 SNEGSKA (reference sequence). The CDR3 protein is CSANYPDRGHTEAFF. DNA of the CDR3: TGCAGTGCCAATTACCCGGACAGGGGACACACTGAAGCTTTCTTT.

The CDR3 nucleotides are TGTGCCAGCAGCGGGGACAGACAAGAGACCCAGTACTTC. As protein: CASSGDRQETQYF. V usage is TRBV11-2 and J usage is TRBJ2-5, with 7 bases matching TRBD1. Germline values: CDR1 SGHAT, CDR2 FQNNGV. This CDR3 contains 13 residues. Losses at the gene ends were 5 bases for V and 2 bases for J; bases not matched to a gene: 2.

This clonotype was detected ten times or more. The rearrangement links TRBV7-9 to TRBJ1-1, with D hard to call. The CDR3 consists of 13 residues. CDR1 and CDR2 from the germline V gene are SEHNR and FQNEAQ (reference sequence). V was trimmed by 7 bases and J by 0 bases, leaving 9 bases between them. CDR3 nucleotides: TGTGCCAGCACCGGTGTCCTGAACACTGAAGCTTTCTTT. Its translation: CASTGVLNTEAFF. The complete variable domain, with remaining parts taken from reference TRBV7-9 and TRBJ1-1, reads DTGVSQNPRHKITKRGQNVTFRCDPISEHNRLYWYRQTLGQGPEFLTYFQNEAQLEKSRLLSDRFSAERPKGSFSTLEIQRTEQGDSAMYLCASTGVLNTEAFFGQGTRLTVV.

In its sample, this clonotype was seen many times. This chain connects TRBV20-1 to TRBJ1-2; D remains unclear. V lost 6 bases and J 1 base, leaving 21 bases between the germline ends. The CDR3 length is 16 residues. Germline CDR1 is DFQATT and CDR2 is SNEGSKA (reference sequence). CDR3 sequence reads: CSAQRRREEGNYGYTF. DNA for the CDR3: TGCAGTGCGCAGAGAAGGAGGGAGGAGGGTAACTATGGCTACACCTTC.

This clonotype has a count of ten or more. The CDR3 nucleotides are TGTGCCAGCAGCTTAGAAACCGGGACAGCCCCTTACGAGCAGTACTTC. It is translated as CASSLETGTAPYEQYF. The chain recombines TRBV7-6 with TRBJ2-7; 7 bases line up with TRBD1. The CDR3 loop spans 16 amino acids. J lost 4 bases, V lost 1 base, and 10 bases had no gene match. From germline, CDR1 is SGHVS and CDR2 FNYEAQ.

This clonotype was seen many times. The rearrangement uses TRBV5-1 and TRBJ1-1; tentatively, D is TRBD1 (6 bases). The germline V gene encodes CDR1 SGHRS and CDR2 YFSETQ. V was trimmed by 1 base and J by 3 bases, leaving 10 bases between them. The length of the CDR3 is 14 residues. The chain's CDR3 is CASSLIGGYTEAFF. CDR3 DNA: TGCGCCAGCAGCTTGATAGGGGGTTACACTGAAGCTTTCTTT.

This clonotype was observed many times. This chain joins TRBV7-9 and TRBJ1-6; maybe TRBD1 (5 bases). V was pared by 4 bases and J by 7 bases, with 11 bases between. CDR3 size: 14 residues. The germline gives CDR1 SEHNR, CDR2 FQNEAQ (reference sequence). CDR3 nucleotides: TGTGCCAGCAGCTCCGGGACTTTGAATTCACCCCTCCACTTT. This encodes CASSSGTLNSPLHF.

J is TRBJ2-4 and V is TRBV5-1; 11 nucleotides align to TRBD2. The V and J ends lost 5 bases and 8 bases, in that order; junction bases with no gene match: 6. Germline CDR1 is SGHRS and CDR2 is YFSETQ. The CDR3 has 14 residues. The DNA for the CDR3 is TGCGCCAGCAGGGGGACTAGCGGAGGGGACATTCAGTACTTC. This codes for CASRGTSGGDIQYF.

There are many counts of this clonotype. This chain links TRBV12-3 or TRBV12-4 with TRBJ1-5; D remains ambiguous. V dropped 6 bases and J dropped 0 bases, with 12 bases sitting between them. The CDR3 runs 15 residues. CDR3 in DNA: TGTGCCAGCAGCCTCTGGTTCAATAGCAATCAGCCCCAGCATTTT. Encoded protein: CASSLWFNSNQPQHF.

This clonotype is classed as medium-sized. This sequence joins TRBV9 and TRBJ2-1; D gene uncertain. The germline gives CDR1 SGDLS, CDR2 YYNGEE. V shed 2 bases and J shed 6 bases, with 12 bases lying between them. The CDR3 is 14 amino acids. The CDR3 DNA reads TGTGCCAGCAGCGTTGGGGTCCTCGGCAATGAGCAGTTCTTC. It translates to CASSVGVLGNEQFF. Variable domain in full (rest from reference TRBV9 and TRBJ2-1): DSGVTQTPKHLITATGQRVTLRCSPRSGDLSVYWYQQSLDQGLQFLIQYYNGEERAKGNILERFSAQQFPDLHSELNLSSLELGDSALYFCASSVGVLGNEQFFGPGTRLTVL.

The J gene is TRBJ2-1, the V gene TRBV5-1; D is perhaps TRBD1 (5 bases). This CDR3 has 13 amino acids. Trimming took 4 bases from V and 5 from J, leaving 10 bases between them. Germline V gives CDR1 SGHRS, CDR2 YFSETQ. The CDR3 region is CASSLDSDNEQFF. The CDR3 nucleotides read TGCGCCAGCAGCCTTGACAGCGACAATGAGCAGTTCTTC. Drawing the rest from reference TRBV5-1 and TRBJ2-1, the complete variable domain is KAGVTQTPRYLIKTRGQQVTLSCSPISGHRSVSWYQQTPGQGLQFLFEYFSETQRNKGNFPGRFSGRQFSNSRSEMNVSTLELGDSALYLCASSLDSDNEQFFGPGTRLTVL.

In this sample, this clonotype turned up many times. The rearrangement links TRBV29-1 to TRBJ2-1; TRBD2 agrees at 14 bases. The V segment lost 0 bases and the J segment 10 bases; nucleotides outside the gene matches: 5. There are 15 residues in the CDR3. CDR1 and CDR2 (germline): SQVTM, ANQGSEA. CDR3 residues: CSVEDGTSGRGEQFF. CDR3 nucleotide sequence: TGCAGCGTTGAAGATGGGACTAGCGGGAGAGGCGAGCAGTTCTTC.

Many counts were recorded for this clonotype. The CDR3 loop reads CSAEGYGTFGNTIYF. DNA for the CDR3: TGCAGCGCCGAAGGCTACGGGACGTTTGGAAACACCATATATTTT. The chain recombines TRBV29-1 with TRBJ1-3; a possible D gene is TRBD1 (5 bases). The CDR3 is 15 residues long. Looked up from germline, CDR1 is SQVTM and CDR2 is ANQGSEA. The V gene lost 7 bases and the J gene lost 3 bases, with 19 bases spanning the gap. The full variable domain, in which reference TRBV29-1 and TRBJ1-3 provide the parts outside the CDR3, is SAVISQKPSRDICQRGTSLTIQCQVDSQVTMMFWYRQQPGQSLTLIATANQGSEATYESGFVIDKFPISRPNLTFSTLTVSNMSPEDSSIYLCSAEGYGTFGNTIYFGEGSWLTVV.

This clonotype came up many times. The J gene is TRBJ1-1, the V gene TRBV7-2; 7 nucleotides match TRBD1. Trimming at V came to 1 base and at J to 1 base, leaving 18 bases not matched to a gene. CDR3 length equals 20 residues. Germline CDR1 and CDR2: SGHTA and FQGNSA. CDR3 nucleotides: TGTGCCAGCAGCTTAGAGACAGGGATTAAGGTGAAAATTAGGAACACTGAAGCTTTCTTT. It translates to CASSLETGIKVKIRNTEAFF.